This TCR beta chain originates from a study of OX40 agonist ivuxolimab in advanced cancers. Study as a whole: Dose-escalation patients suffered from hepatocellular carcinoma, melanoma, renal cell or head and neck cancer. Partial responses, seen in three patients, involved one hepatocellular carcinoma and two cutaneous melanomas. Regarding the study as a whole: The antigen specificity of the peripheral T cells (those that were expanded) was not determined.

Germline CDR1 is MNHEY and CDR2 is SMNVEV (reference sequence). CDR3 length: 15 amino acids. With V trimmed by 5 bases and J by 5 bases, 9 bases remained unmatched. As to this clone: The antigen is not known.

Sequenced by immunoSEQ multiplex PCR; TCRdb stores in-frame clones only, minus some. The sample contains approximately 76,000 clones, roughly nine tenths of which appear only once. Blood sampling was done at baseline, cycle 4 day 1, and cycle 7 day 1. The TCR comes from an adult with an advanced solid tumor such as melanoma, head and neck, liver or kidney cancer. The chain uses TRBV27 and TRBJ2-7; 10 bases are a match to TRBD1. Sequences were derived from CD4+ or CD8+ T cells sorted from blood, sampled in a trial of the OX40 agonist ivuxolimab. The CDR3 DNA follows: TGTGCCAGCAGTATACCGGGGACAGGGGCTCACGAGCAGTACTTC. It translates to CASSIPGTGAHEQYF.